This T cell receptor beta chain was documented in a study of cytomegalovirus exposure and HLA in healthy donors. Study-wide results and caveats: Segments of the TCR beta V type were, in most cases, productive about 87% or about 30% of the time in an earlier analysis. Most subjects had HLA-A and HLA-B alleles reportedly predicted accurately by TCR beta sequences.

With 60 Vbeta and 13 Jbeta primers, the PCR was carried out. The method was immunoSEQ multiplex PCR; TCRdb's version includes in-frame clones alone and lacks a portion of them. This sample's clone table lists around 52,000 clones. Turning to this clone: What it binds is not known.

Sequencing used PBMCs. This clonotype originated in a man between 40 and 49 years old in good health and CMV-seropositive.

In DNA, the CDR3 is TGTGCCAGCAGTGAACAGGGGACGGGAAAACTGTTTTTT. It specifies CASSEQGTGKLFF. The chain joins TRBV2 to TRBJ1-4; a possible D gene is TRBD1 (6 bases). The CDR3 runs 13 residues. V dropped 2 bases and J dropped 10 bases, with 11 bases sitting between them. Looked up from germline, CDR1 is SNHLY and CDR2 is FYNNEI.